This TCR beta chain was observed in a study of cytomegalovirus exposure and HLA in healthy donors. Findings and caveats of the study: V- and J-gene trimming of TCR beta was linked (in a later analysis) to a missense DCLRE1C variant. Data from an earlier analysis indicated that most TCR beta V segments were productive either about 87% or about 30% of the time. Later analysis indicated greater clonal expansion among HLA-associated TCR beta chains than among equally common other chains. Later analysis identified several of the most significant clusters that appeared linked to common viral pathogens.

Use of 60 Vbeta and 13 Jbeta primers characterized the PCR. The repertoire was sequenced with immunoSEQ multiplex PCR; TCRdb's copy has only in-frame clones and lacks some. Among over 150,000 clones, around 84% were seen once, and the ten largest hold 1%. In this sample, this clone turned up a few times. Its antigen remains unknown. Germline V gives CDR1 SGHVS, CDR2 FNYEAQ. The CDR3 loop spans 14 amino acids. Trimming stripped 2 bases from V and 4 bases from J, with 8 bases between. The chain employs TRBV7-6 and TRBJ1-4, with D unresolved. The sequencing sample was made of PBMCs. The clonotype comes from a boy younger than 10 in good health and CMV-seronegative. The CDR3: CASSLSSLNEKLFF. The CDR3 DNA reads as TGTGCCAGCAGCTTATCCAGTCTTAATGAAAAACTGTTTTTT.